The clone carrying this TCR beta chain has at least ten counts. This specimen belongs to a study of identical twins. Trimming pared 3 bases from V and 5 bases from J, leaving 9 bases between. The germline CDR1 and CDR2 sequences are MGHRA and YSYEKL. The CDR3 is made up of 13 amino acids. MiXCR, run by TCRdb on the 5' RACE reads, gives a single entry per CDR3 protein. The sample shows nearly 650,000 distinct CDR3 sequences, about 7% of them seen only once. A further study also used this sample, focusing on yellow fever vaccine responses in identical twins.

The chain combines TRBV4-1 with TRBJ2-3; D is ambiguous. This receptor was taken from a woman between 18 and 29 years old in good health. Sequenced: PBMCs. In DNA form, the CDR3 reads TGCGCCAGCAGCCATGTTTACGGAGATACGCAGTATTTT. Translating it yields CASSHVYGDTQYF.